This TCR beta chain was documented in a study of blood T cell repertoires in COVID-19. Whole-study context: Donors in the United States, Italy and Spain gave samples during acute or convalescent COVID-19. PBMCs, B-cell-depleted T cells, or T cells were the source of the cDNA or gDNA that made up the material.

How the authors handled the data: Reference gene primer amplification in the assay estimated nucleated cell counts. TCRdb's copy holds only in-frame clones and misses some; the assay was immunoSEQ multiplex PCR. V and J calls and clone size follow that table, whereas D and trimming were derived from the DNA. The sample includes some 670,000 clones, 90% of them seen just once. V gave up 3 bases and J gave up 4 bases, with 9 bases separating them. CDR3 length: 14 residues. In germline, CDR1 is MNHEY, CDR2 SVGAGI. The receptor was derived from a woman under 30 with acute or convalescent COVID-19. The sequenced material came from peripheral blood. The chain is built from TRBV6-5 and TRBJ2-2; D not certain. As DNA, the CDR3 is TGTGCCAGCAGTTATTTTAAGAGCACCGGGGAGCTGTTTTTT. Amino acids: CASSYFKSTGELFF.